This record covers a single T cell receptor beta chain. Its antigen is unidentified. The sample is drawn from a study of cytomegalovirus exposure and HLA in healthy donors. General study results and limits: An assumption of roughly uniform sequencing depth across donors underlay the presence/absence analyses.

Germline CDR1 and CDR2: SGHTA and FQGNSA. CDR3 size: 15 residues. The V end lost 1 base, the J end lost 0 bases, and 4 bases lay between the germline ends. A multiplex PCR was run with 60 Vbeta primers and 13 Jbeta primers. Profiling relied on immunoSEQ multiplex PCR, and the TCRdb table lists in-frame clones only, not all of them. The sample has about 150,000 clones, 82% seen once. V usage is TRBV7-2 and J usage is TRBJ2-6; D is uncertain. The sequence was collected from a woman between 50 and 59 years old in good health and CMV-seropositive. The specimen sequenced was PBMCs. This CDR3 reads CASSLDTSGANVLTF. CDR3 nucleotides: TGTGCCAGCAGCTTAGACACCTCTGGGGCCAACGTCCTGACTTTC. Complete variable domain (other parts from reference TRBV7-2 and TRBJ2-6): GAGVSQSPSNKVTEKGKDVELRCDPISGHTALYWYRQSLGQGLEFLIYFQGNSAPDKSGLPSDRFSAERTGGSVSTLTIQRTQQEDSAVYLCASSLDTSGANVLTFGAGSRLTVL.